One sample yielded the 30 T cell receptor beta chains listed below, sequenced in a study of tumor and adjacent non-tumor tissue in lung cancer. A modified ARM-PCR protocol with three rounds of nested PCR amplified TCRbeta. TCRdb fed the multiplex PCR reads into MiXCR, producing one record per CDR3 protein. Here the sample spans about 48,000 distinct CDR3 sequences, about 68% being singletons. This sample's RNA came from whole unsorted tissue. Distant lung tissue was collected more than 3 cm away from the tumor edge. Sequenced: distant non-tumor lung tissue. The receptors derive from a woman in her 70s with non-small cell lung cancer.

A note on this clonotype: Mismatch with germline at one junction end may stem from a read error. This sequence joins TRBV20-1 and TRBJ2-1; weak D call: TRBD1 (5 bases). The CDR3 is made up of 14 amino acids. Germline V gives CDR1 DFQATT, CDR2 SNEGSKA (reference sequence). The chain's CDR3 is CSAPLGRTYNEQLF. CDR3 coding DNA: TGCAGTGCTCCCTTGGGGCGTACCTACAATGAGCAGCTCTTC.

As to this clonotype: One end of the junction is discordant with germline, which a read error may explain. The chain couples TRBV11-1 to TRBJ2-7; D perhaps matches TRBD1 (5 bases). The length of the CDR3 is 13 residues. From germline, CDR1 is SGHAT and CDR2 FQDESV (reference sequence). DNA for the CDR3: TGTACCAGCAGCTCAGGGATTTCCTATGAGCAGTACTTC. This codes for CTSSSGISYEQYF.

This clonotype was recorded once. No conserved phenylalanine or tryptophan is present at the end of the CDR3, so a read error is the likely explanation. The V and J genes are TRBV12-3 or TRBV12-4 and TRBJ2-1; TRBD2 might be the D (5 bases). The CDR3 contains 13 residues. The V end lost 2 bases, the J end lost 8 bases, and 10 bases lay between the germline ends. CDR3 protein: CASSLRGPYEQFL. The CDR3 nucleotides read TGTGCCAGCAGTTTACGAGGGCCATATGAGCAGTTCTTG.

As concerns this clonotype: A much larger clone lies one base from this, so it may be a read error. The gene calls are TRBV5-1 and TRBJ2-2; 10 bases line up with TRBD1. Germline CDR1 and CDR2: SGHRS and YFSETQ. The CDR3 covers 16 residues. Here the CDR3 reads CASSWTGTGDTGEPFF. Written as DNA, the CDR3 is TGCGCCAGCAGCTGGACCGGGACAGGGGACACCGGGGAGCCGTTTTTT.

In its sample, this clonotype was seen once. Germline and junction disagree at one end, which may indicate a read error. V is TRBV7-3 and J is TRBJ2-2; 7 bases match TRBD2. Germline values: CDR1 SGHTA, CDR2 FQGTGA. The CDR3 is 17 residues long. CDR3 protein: CVSSLTPSGRNAGELFF. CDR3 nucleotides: TGTGTCAGCAGCTTAACCCCTAGCGGTAGGAACGCCGGGGAGCTGTTTTTT. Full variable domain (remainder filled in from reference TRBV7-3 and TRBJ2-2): GAGVSQTPSNKVTEKGKYVELRCDPISGHTALYWYRQSLGQGPEFLIYFQGTGAADDSGLPNDRFFAVRPEGSVSTLKIQRTERGDSAVYLCVSSLTPSGRNAGELFFGEGSRLTVL.

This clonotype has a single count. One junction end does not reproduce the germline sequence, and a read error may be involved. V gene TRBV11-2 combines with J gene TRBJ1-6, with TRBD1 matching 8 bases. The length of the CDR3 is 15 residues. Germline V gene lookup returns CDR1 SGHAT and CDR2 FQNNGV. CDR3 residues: CASSLEGQDTAPLHF. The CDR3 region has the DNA TGCGCCAGCAGCTTAGAGGGACAGGATACCGCACCCCTCCATTTC. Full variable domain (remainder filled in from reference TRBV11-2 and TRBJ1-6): EAGVAQSPRYKIIEKRQSVAFWCNPISGHATLYWYQQILGQGPKLLIQFQNNGVVDDSQLPKDRFSAERLKGVDSTLKIQPAKLEDSAVYLCASSLEGQDTAPLHFGNGTRLTVT.

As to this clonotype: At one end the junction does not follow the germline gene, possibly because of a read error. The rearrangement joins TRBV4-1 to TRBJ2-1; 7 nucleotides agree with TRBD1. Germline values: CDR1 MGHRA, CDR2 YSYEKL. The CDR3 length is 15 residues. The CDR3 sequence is CASNQDLTGYQGQFF. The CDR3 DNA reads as TGTGCCAGCAACCAAGATCTGACAGGGTATCAGGGGCAGTTCTTC.

In DNA form, the CDR3 reads TGCGCCAGCAGCTTTCCGGACAGGAGTAGGGGTGATACGCAGTATTTT. Translation: CASSFPDRSRGDTQYF. The gene calls are TRBV5-1 and TRBJ2-3; 7 positions match TRBD1. This CDR3 comprises 16 residues. Germline-derived CDR1 and CDR2 are SGHRS and YFSETQ. Losses at the gene ends were 2 bases for V and 6 bases for J; bases not matched to a gene: 12.

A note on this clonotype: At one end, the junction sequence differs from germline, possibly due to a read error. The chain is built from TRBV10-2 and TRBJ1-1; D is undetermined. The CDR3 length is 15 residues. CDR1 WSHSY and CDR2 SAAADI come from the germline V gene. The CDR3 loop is CARSEWSTQNTEAFF. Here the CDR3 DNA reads TGCGCCAGAAGTGAGTGGAGCACTCAGAACACTGAAGCTTTCTTC.

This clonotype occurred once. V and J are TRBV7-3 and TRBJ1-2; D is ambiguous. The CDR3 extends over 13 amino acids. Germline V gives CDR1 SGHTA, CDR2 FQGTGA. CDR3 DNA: TGTGACAGTAGCTTTGGTCGGAACTATGGCTACACCTTC. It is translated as CDSSFGRNYGYTF.

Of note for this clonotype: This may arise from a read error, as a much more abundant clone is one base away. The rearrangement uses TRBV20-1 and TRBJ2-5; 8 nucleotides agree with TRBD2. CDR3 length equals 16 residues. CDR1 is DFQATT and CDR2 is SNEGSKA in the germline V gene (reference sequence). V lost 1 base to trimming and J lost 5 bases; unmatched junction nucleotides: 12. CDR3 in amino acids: CSARAGSGEVRETQYF. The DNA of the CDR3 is TGCAGTGCTAGAGCTGGTAGCGGGGAGGTTAGGGAGACCCAGTACTTC.

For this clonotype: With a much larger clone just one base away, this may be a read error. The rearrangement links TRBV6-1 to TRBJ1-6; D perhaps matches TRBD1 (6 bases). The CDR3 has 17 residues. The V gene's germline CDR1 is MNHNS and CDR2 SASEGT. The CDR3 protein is CGSSEYSRGAENSPLHF. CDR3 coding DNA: TGTGGCAGCAGTGAATACTCTCGGGGGGCTGAAAATTCACCCCTCCACTTT.

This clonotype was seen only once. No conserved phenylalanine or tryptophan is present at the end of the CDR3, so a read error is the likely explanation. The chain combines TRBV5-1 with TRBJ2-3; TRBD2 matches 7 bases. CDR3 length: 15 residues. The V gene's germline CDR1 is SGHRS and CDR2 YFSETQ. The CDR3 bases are TGCTCCAGCAGCTTGGGGGGACTAAACACAGATACGCAGTATTAT. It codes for CSSSLGGLNTDTQYY.

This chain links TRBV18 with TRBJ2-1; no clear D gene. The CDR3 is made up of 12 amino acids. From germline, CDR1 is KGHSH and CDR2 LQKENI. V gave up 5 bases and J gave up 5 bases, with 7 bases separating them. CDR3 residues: CASSSEDNEQFF. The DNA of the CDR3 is TGTGCCAGCTCATCCGAGGACAATGAGCAGTTCTTC.

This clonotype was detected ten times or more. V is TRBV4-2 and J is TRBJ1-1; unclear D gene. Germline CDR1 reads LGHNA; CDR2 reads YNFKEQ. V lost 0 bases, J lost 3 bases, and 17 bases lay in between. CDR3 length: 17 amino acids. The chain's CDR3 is CASSQDLADVADTEAFF. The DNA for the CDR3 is TGTGCCAGCAGCCAAGATCTGGCGGACGTGGCGGACACTGAAGCTTTCTTT.

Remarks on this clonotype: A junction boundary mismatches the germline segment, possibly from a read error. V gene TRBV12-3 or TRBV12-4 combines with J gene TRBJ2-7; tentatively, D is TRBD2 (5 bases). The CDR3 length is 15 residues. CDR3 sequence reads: CAGSPRETGKTEQYF. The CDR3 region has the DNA TGCGCCGGCAGCCCGAGGGAGACGGGAAAGACCGAGCAGTACTTC.

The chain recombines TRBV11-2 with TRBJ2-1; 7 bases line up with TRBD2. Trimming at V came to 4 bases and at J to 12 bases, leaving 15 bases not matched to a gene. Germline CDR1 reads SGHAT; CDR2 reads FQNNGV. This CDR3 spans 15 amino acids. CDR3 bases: TGTGCCAGCAGCTCAGTGGGGGGGTCTAGTCATGGGCAGTTCTTC. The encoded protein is CASSSVGGSSHGQFF.

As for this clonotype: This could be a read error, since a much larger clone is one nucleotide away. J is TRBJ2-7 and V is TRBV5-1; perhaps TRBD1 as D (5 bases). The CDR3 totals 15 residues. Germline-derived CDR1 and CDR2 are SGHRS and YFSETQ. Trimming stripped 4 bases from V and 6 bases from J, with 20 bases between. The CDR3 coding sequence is TGCGCCAGCAGCCCGGCGACAAGGGGAATGGGCGAGCAGTACTTC. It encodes CASSPATRGMGEQYF.

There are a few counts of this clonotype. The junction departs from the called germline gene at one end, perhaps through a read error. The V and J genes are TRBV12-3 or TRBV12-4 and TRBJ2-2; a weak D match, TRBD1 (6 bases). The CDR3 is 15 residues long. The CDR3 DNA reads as TGTGCCAGCAATTTAAGGCAGGGGCGAACCAGGGAGCTGTTTTTT. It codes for CASNLRQGRTRELFF.

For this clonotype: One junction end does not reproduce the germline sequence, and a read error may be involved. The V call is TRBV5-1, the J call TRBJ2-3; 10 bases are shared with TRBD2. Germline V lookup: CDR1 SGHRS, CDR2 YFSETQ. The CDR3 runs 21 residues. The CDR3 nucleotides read TGCGCCAGCAGCTACCCGCTCATGGGCAGCGGGAGGGCCGAAAACACAGATACTCAGTATTTT. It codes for CASSYPLMGSGRAENTDTQYF.

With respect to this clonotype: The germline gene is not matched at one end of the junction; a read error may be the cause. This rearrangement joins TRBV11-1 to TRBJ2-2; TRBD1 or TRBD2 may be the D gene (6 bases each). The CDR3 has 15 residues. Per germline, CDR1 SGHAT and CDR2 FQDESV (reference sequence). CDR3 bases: TGTGCCAGCAGTTTACAACAGGGAAACACCGGGGGGCTGTTTTTT. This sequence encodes CASSLQQGNTGGLFF.

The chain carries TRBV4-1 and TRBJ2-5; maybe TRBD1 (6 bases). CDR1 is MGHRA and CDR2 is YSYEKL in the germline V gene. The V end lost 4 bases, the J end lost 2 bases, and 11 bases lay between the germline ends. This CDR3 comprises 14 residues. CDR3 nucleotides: TGCGCCAGCAGCCCCCGACAGGTTCAAGAGACCCAGTACTTC. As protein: CASSPRQVQETQYF.

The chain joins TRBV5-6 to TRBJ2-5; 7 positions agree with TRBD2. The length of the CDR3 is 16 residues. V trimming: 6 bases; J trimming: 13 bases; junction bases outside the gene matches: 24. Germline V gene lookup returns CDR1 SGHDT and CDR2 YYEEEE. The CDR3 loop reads CASNRTGAGEYFALYF. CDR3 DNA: TGTGCCAGCAACCGGACTGGGGCGGGAGAGTATTTCGCCCTGTACTTC.

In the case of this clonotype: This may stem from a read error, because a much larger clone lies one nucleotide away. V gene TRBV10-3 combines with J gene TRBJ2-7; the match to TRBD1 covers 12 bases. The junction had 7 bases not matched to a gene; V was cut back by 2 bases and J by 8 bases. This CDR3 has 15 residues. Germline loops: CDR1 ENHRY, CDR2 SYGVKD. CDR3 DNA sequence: TGTGCCATCAGTGAGGGGACAGGGGGCCTTTACAAGCAGTACTTC. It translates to CAISEGTGGLYKQYF.

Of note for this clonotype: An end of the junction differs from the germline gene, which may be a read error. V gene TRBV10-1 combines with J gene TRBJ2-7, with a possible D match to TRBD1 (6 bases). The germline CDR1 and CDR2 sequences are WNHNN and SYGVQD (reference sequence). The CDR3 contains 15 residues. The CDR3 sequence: CASSESWTDLREHYF. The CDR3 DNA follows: TGCGCCAGCAGCGAGTCGTGGACAGACTTGAGGGAGCACTACTTC.

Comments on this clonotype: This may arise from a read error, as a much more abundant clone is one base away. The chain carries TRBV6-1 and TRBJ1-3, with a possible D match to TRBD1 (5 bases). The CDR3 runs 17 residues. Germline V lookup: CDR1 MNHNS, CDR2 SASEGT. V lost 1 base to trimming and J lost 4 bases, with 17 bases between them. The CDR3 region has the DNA TGTGCCAGCAGTGAAGTGCGACAGTATGGGAACGGAAACACCATATATTTT. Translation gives CASSEVRQYGNGNTIYF.

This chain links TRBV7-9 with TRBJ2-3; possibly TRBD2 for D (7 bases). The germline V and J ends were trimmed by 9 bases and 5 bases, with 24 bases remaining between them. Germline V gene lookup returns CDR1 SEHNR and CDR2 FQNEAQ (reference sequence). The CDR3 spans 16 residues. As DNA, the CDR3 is TGTGCCAGAAGCACCTCGGAGGGGGAGGGCATAGATACGCAGTATTTT. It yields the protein CARSTSEGEGIDTQYF.

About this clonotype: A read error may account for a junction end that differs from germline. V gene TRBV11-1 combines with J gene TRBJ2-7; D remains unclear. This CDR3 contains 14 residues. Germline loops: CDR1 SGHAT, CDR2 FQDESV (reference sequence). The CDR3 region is CASNFEAGRYDQYF. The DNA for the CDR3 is TGTGCCAGCAACTTCGAAGCTGGTCGGTACGACCAGTACTTC.

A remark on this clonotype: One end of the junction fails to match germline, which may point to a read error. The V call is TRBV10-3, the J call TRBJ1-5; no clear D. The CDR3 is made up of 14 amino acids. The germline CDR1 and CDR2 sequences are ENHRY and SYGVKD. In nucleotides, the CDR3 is TGTGCTATCAGTGTGACAACTTTCAATCAGCCCCAGCATTTT. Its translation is CAISVTTFNQPQHF.

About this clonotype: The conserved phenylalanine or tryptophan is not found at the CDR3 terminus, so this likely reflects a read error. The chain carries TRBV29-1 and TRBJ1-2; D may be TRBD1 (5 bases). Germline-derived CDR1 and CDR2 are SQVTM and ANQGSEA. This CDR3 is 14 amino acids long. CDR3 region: CSVEDDRANYGYTI. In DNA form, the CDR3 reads TGCAGTGTTGAGGATGACAGAGCTAACTATGGCTACACCATC.